The clone carrying this TCR beta chain turned up a few times. Individual TCR cDNA molecules each bore their own unique molecular identifier. MiXCR, run by TCRdb on the 5' RACE reads, gives a single entry per CDR3 protein. The profile shows some 120,000 distinct CDR3 sequences, over 9% of them singletons. Time point here: blood at routine non-recurrence follow-up after resection. The input material, whole RNA from tumor, nontumor lung or frozen PBMC, was sequenced unsorted. These data originate in a study of spatial heterogeneity in lung cancer. Study background: Follow-up PBMC specimens underwent sequencing when available; their median timing was approximately two years after resection. There were consistently more beta-chain sequences detected than alpha-chain sequences. Within raw reads, each unique TCR and UMI combination appeared on average more than ten times.

V lost 6 bases to trimming and J lost 2 bases; unmatched junction nucleotides: 12. Germline V gene data show CDR1 as DFQATT and CDR2 as SNEGSKA (reference sequence). The CDR3 totals 15 residues. V is TRBV20-1 and J is TRBJ2-7, with 8 positions matching TRBD1. This receptor was taken from a male donor with early-stage non-small cell lung cancer. The source material was PBMCs, sampled at follow-up. CDR3 coding DNA: TGCAGTGCCCGAACTAGGGACAGGTACACCTACGAGCAGTACTTC. This codes for CSARTRDRYTYEQYF.